The 29 T cell receptor beta chains listed next were all sequenced from one sample in a study of blood T cell repertoires in COVID-19. Using immunoSEQ multiplex PCR, the repertoire was profiled, and TCRdb retains in-frame clones only, with some absent. The table has fewer than 100,000 clones, around 80% seen once. The specimen was peripheral blood. These receptors all come from a man in his forties or fifties with acute or convalescent COVID-19.

This chain joins TRBV29-1 and TRBJ2-3, with 7 bases lining up with TRBD1. Germline loops: CDR1 SQVTM, CDR2 ANQGSEA. Trimming cost V 8 bases and J 1 base; bases outside gene matches: 9. The CDR3 has 14 residues. The CDR3 nucleotides read TGCAGCACAACTGGGCAGGGGGGCACAGATACGCAGTATTTT. The encoded protein is CSTTGQGGTDTQYF.

The chain is built from TRBV7-9 and TRBJ2-2; D possibly corresponds to TRBD1 (6 bases). The ends were cut back, 3 bases at V and 8 bases at J, with 7 bases in the middle. This CDR3 is built from 12 residues. Germline V gene sequence: CDR1 SEHNR, CDR2 FQNEAQ (reference sequence). The CDR3 DNA reads as TGTGCCAGCAGCTTCGACAGGGGGGAGCTGTTTTTT. Translating gives CASSFDRGELFF.

The chain is built from TRBV28 and TRBJ2-1, with 8 bases that match TRBD2. V trimming: 3 bases; J trimming: 9 bases; junction bases outside the gene matches: 10. The CDR3 has 15 residues. Per germline, CDR1 MDHEN and CDR2 SYDVKM. DNA for the CDR3: TGTGCCAGCAGTTTCCGCGGGAGGCCAACCAGTGAGCAGTTCTTC. Protein product: CASSFRGRPTSEQFF.

This clone was counted a single time. The chain links TRBV6-2 or TRBV6-3 to TRBJ1-4; D is uncertain. The length of the CDR3 is 12 residues. Trimming left V 5 bases short and J 6 bases short, with 7 bases between. CDR1 and CDR2 from the germline V gene are MNHEY and SVGEGT. The CDR3 region has the DNA TGTGCCAGCAGTCCGGCGGATGAAAAACTGTTTTTT. It specifies CASSPADEKLFF.

The rearrangement joins TRBV7-2 to TRBJ1-2; no definite D call. Germline V gene sequence: CDR1 SGHTA, CDR2 FQGNSA. This CDR3 has 14 residues. V dropped 1 base and J dropped 2 bases, with 8 bases sitting between them. The DNA of the CDR3 is TGTGCCAGCAGCTTAGACTTCGTAAACTATGGCTACACCTTC. Its protein product is CASSLDFVNYGYTF. Based on the CDR3 plus reference TRBV7-2 and TRBJ1-2, the full variable domain is GAGVSQSPSNKVTEKGKDVELRCDPISGHTALYWYRQSLGQGLEFLIYFQGNSAPDKSGLPSDRFSAERTGGSVSTLTIQRTQQEDSAVYLCASSLDFVNYGYTFGSGTRLTVV.

V gene TRBV12-1 combines with J gene TRBJ1-5. TRBV12-1 counts as a pseudogene. The CDR3 consists of 14 residues. The CDR3 loop reads CASTRETSNQPQHF. The DNA of the CDR3 is TGTGCCAGCACCCGGGAGACCAGCAATCAGCCCCAGCATTTT.

This clone was found a few times. This rearrangement joins TRBV2 to TRBJ2-1, with 13 bases lining up with TRBD2. CDR3 size: 15 residues. The ends lost 4 bases at V and 7 bases at J; junction bases unmatched: 4. Germline V gene sequence: CDR1 SNHLY, CDR2 FYNNEI. Here the CDR3 reads CASSVLAGGKNEQFF. The CDR3 bases are TGTGCCAGCAGTGTACTAGCGGGAGGGAAGAATGAGCAGTTCTTC.

CDR3 sequence reads: CASSSTGQSNQPQHF. The CDR3 DNA is TGTGCCAGCAGCTCGACAGGGCAAAGCAATCAGCCCCAGCATTTT. The chain carries TRBV7-2 and TRBJ1-5, with 7 bases that match TRBD1. With V trimmed by 4 bases and J by 1 base, 4 bases remained unmatched. Germline V lookup: CDR1 SGHTA, CDR2 FQGNSA. The CDR3 spans 15 residues. The entire variable domain, with the rest obtained from reference TRBV7-2 and TRBJ1-5, is as follows: GAGVSQSPSNKVTEKGKDVELRCDPISGHTALYWYRQSLGQGLEFLIYFQGNSAPDKSGLPSDRFSAERTGGSVSTLTIQRTQQEDSAVYLCASSSTGQSNQPQHFGDGTRLSIL.

This clone was observed a few times. The chain employs TRBV7-2 and TRBJ2-2, with D hard to call. Germline values: CDR1 SGHTA, CDR2 FQGNSA. The CDR3 has 17 residues. Trimming pared 0 bases from V and 3 bases from J, leaving 14 bases between. Here the CDR3 DNA reads TGTGCCAGCAGCTTAGCCCTGAGATTTACCGACACCGGGGAGCTGTTTTTT. Its translation is CASSLALRFTDTGELFF.

V and J are TRBV5-4 and TRBJ1-3, with unresolved D. CDR1 is SGHNT and CDR2 is YYREEE in the germline V gene (reference sequence). V gave up 4 bases and J gave up 2 bases, with 13 bases separating them. This CDR3 comprises 15 residues. The CDR3 DNA is TGTGCCAGCAGCGATATAAGTGGAGCTGGAAACACCATATATTTT. Protein: CASSDISGAGNTIYF.

This sequence joins TRBV30 and TRBJ2-2; D unresolved. The CDR3 contains 13 residues. Germline CDR1 and CDR2: GTSNPN and SVGIG (reference sequence). V shed 0 bases and J shed 7 bases, with 9 bases lying between them. The CDR3: CAWSVQLGGELFF. The DNA for the CDR3 is TGTGCCTGGAGTGTACAGTTAGGCGGGGAGCTGTTTTTT.

This chain joins TRBV19 and TRBJ1-1, with a weak D call TRBD1 (6 bases). Trimming cost V 3 bases and J 4 bases, with 12 bases left between them. This CDR3 has 14 amino acids. Germline V gene sequence: CDR1 LNHDA, CDR2 SQIVND (reference sequence). DNA of the CDR3: TGTGCCAGTAGTATTTCAGGGGTGAGCACTGAAGCTTTCTTT. Protein sequence: CASSISGVSTEAFF.

The chain employs TRBV9 and TRBJ2-7; D is undetermined. The CDR3 contains 13 residues. V was trimmed by 0 bases and J by 7 bases, leaving 11 bases between them. Germline assignment: CDR1 SGDLS and CDR2 YYNGEE. The CDR3 DNA is TGTGCCAGCAGCGTAGGTGGGCGTCAGGAGCAGTACTTC. Translating gives CASSVGGRQEQYF.

The chain carries TRBV11-3 and TRBJ1-2; TRBD1 agrees at 7 bases. This CDR3 contains 13 residues. CDR1 SGHNT and CDR2 YENEEA come from the germline V gene. Germline trimming cut 4 bases from V and 8 bases from J; bases unmatched to any gene: 7. This CDR3 is CASSSTGVRGYTF. The DNA of the CDR3 is TGTGCCAGCAGCTCCACAGGGGTGAGGGGCTACACCTTC.

The chain carries TRBV28 and TRBJ1-2, with TRBD1 as a possible D gene (6 bases). Trimming removed 2 bases at V and 1 base at J, with 17 bases between. The CDR3 loop spans 17 amino acids. Germline assignment: CDR1 MDHEN and CDR2 SYDVKM. DNA of the CDR3: TGTGCCAGCAGTTTAAGGGGGACGTACAAGGGTAACTATGGCTACACCTTC. Translated, it gives CASSLRGTYKGNYGYTF.

This clone was counted only a few times. The J gene is TRBJ1-2, the V gene TRBV7-9; tentative D call: TRBD1 (6 bases). CDR3 length: 15 residues. Germline CDR1 SEHNR, CDR2 FQNEAQ (reference sequence). The V end lost 6 bases, the J end lost 0 bases, and 14 bases lay between the germline ends. For the CDR3, the DNA is TGTGCCAGCAGGCCCATGACAGGAGCTAACTATGGCTACACCTTC. This encodes CASRPMTGANYGYTF.

This chain joins TRBV6-5 and TRBJ1-2; the D is unclear. From germline, CDR1 is MNHEY and CDR2 SVGAGI. V was pared by 2 bases and J by 7 bases, with 11 bases between. The CDR3 runs 13 residues. CDR3 protein: CASSYPDGGGYTF. CDR3 nucleotide sequence: TGTGCCAGCAGTTACCCCGACGGAGGTGGCTACACCTTC.

The chain carries TRBV11-3 and TRBJ1-1, with 7 positions matching TRBD1. In germline, CDR1 is SGHNT, CDR2 YENEEA. CDR3 length: 16 residues. Trimming cost V 4 bases and J 3 bases; bases outside gene matches: 11. The CDR3 region is CASSYLAGGGYTEAFF. The CDR3 nucleotides read TGTGCCAGCAGCTACCTGGCAGGGGGTGGATACACTGAAGCTTTCTTT.

The chain couples TRBV7-9 to TRBJ1-1, with D possibly TRBD1 on 6 matching bases. The CDR3 runs to 16 residues. Per germline, CDR1 SEHNR and CDR2 FQNEAQ (reference sequence). Trimming stripped 2 bases from V and 11 bases from J, with 24 bases between. CDR3 amino acids: CASSLPLLGGASMAFF. The CDR3 bases are TGTGCCAGCAGCTTACCCCTTTTGGGGGGGGCGTCAATGGCTTTCTTT.

A few counts support this clone. CDR3 protein: CASSRTENEKLFF. The CDR3 nucleotides read TGTGCCAGCAGTCGGACAGAGAATGAAAAACTGTTTTTT. The chain uses TRBV6-5 and TRBJ1-4; D might be TRBD1 (6 bases). V was pared by 5 bases and J by 5 bases, with 9 bases between. Germline CDR1 MNHEY, CDR2 SVGAGI. The CDR3 is 13 amino acids.

Points on this clone: Sequence at one end of the junction differs from germline and may be a read error. The V gene is TRBV19, the J gene TRBJ1-2; the D gene is possibly TRBD1 (6 bases). Germline V gene data show CDR1 as LNHDA and CDR2 as SQIVND (reference sequence). This CDR3 region has 13 residues. The CDR3 is CASSLDRIYGYTF. CDR3 coding DNA: TGTGCCAGTAGTCTAGACAGGATCTATGGCTACACCTTC.

This clone was seen only a few times. The V gene is TRBV2, the J gene TRBJ1-6; D is ambiguous. Germline CDR1 SNHLY, CDR2 FYNNEI. The ends were cut back, 8 bases at V and 7 bases at J, with 6 bases in the middle. The CDR3 runs 11 residues. The CDR3 sequence: CASRRNSPLHF. In DNA form, the CDR3 reads TGTGCCAGCCGCAGGAATTCACCCCTCCACTTT.

A word on this clone: At one end the junction does not follow the germline gene, possibly because of a read error. This rearrangement joins TRBV7-3 to TRBJ2-1; 7 bases map to TRBD2. Germline CDR1 SGHTA, CDR2 FQGTGA. This CDR3 is built from 14 residues. CDR3 region: CANSLGGSWDEQFF. CDR3 DNA sequence: TGTGCCAACAGCTTAGGCGGGAGCTGGGATGAGCAGTTCTTC.

This clone was counted only a few times. CDR3 sequence (DNA): TGTGCCAGCAGCTTGGTTATCGGGAACACAGATACGCAGTATTTT. Translation gives CASSLVIGNTDTQYF. The genes are TRBV5-6 and TRBJ2-3, with a weak D call TRBD2 (5 bases). This CDR3 is 15 amino acids long. Trimming pared 0 bases from V and 2 bases from J, leaving 10 bases between. The germline CDR1 and CDR2 sequences are SGHDT and YYEEEE.

V gene TRBV6-1 combines with J gene TRBJ1-5; possibly TRBD1 for D (5 bases). The CDR3 length is 13 residues. CDR1 is MNHNS, CDR2 SASEGT, per germline. The V end was cut by 0 bases, the J end by 6 bases, with 6 bases between. The CDR3 here is CASSEAGGQPQHF. CDR3 nucleotide sequence: TGTGCCAGCAGTGAAGCGGGGGGTCAGCCCCAGCATTTT.

This sequence joins TRBV5-8 and TRBJ2-2; D remains unclear. Trimming left V 0 bases short and J 5 bases short, with 11 bases between. The CDR3 consists of 15 residues. The germline CDR1 and CDR2 sequences are SGHTS and YDEGEE. CDR3 in DNA: TGTGCCAGCAGCTTGGGGCAGGTTGATACCGGGGAGCTGTTTTTT. Protein: CASSLGQVDTGELFF.

The chain links TRBV18 to TRBJ2-7; 9 nucleotides agree with TRBD1. The CDR3 runs to 14 residues. CDR1 and CDR2 (germline): KGHSH, LQKENI. The junction had 7 bases not matched to a gene; V was cut back by 3 bases and J by 7 bases. CDR3 DNA sequence: TGTGCCAGCTCACCCAGGGACAGGGTAGGTGAGCAGTACTTC. Translating it yields CASSPRDRVGEQYF.

A few counts support this clone. The chain recombines TRBV9 with TRBJ2-4, with a tentative D call TRBD2 (5 bases). Germline CDR1 and CDR2: SGDLS and YYNGEE. The length of the CDR3 is 13 residues. Trimming left V 4 bases short and J 5 bases short, with 10 bases between. The CDR3: CASSLGVENIQYF. The CDR3, as DNA: TGTGCCAGCAGCCTCGGGGTCGAAAACATTCAGTACTTC.

This clone has just one count. The rearrangement uses TRBV6-5 and TRBJ2-2; D unresolved. Germline V lookup: CDR1 MNHEY, CDR2 SVGAGI. V lost 5 bases and J 6 bases, leaving 13 bases between the germline ends. The CDR3 extends over 14 amino acids. The CDR3 reads CASSNTDWSGELFF. CDR3 DNA: TGTGCCAGCAGTAATACCGACTGGTCCGGGGAGCTGTTTTTT.